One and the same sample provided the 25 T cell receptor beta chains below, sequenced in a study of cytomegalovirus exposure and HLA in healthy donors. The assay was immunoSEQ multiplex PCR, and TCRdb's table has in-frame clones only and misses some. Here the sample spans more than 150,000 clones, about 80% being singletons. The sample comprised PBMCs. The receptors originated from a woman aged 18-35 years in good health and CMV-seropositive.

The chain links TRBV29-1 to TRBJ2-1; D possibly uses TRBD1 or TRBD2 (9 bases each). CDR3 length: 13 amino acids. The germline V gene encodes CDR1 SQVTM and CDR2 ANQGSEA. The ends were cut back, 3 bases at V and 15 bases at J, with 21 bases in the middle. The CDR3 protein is CSVERDRAAGGFF. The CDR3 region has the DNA TGCAGCGTTGAGCGGGACAGGGCAGCGGGGGGGTTCTTC.

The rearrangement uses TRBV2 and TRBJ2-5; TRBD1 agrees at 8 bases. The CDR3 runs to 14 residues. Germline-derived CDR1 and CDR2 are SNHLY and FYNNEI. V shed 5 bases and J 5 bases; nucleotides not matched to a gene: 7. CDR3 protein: CASSPRTGMETQYF. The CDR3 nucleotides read TGTGCCAGCAGTCCGAGGACAGGGATGGAGACCCAGTACTTC.

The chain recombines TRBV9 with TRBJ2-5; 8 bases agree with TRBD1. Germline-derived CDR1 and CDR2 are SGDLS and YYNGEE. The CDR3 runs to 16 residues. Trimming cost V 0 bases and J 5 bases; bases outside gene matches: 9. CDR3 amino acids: CASSVEGRTGRETQYF. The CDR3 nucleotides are TGTGCCAGCAGCGTAGAGGGGAGGACAGGGCGCGAGACCCAGTACTTC.

CDR3 coding DNA: TGCGCCAGCAGCCAAGATTTGGCTCCTGGAAACACCATATATTTT. It codes for CASSQDLAPGNTIYF. V gene TRBV4-1 combines with J gene TRBJ1-3; D is unresolved. The CDR3 runs to 15 residues. Looked up from germline, CDR1 is MGHRA and CDR2 is YSYEKL. Trimming cost V 0 bases and J 2 bases, with 8 bases left between them.

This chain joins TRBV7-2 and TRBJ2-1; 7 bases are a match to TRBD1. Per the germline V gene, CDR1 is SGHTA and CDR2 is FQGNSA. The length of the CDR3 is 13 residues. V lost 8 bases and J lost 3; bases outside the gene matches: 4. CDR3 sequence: CASQGDSYNEQFF. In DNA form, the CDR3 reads TGTGCCAGCCAAGGGGACAGCTACAATGAGCAGTTCTTC.

The CDR3 spells CASRADRASEQYF. CDR3 DNA sequence: TGTGCCAGCAGAGCCGACAGGGCTAGCGAGCAGTACTTC. V is TRBV2 and J is TRBJ2-7; 7 nucleotides match TRBD1. The CDR3 consists of 13 residues. The V segment lost 6 bases and the J segment 6 bases; nucleotides outside the gene matches: 8. Germline V gives CDR1 SNHLY, CDR2 FYNNEI.

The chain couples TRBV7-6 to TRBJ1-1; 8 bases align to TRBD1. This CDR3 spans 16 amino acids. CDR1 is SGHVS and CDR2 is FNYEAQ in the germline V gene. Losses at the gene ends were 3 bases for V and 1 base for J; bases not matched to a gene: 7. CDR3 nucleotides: TGTGCCAGCAGCTTGGAGGGGACAGGAACGAACACTGAAGCTTTCTTT. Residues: CASSLEGTGTNTEAFF.

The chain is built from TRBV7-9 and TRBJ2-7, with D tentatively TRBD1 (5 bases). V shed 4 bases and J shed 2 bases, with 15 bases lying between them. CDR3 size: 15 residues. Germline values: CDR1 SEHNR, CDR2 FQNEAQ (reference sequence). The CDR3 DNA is TGTGCCAGCAGCTCGACAGCCCGTTTAGCCTACGAGCAGTACTTC. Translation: CASSSTARLAYEQYF.

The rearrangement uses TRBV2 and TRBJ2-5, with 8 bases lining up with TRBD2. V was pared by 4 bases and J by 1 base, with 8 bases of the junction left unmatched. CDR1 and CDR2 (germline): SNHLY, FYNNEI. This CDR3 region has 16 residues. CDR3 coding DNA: TGTGCCAGCAGTGGGAGTAGCGGGGCGCTCCAAGAGACCCAGTACTTC. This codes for CASSGSSGALQETQYF.

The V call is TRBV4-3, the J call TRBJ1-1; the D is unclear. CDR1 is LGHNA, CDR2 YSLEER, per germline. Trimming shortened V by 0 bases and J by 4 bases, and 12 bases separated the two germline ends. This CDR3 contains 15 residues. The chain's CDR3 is CASSQDLGDGTEAFF. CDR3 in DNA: TGCGCCAGCAGCCAAGATTTGGGCGACGGCACTGAAGCTTTCTTT.

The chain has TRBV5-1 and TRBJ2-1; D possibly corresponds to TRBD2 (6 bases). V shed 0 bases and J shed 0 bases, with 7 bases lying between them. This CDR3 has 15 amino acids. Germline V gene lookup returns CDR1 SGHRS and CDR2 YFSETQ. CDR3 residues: CASSLDGGSYNEQFF. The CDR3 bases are TGCGCCAGCAGCTTGGACGGGGGCTCCTACAATGAGCAGTTCTTC.

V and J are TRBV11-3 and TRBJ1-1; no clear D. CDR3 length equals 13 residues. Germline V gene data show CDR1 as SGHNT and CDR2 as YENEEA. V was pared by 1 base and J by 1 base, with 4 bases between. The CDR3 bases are TGTGCCAGCAGCTTAGGTAGGAACACTGAAGCTTTCTTT. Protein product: CASSLGRNTEAFF. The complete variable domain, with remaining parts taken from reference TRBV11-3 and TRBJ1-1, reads EAGVVQSPRYKIIEKKQPVAFWCNPISGHNTLYWYLQNLGQGPELLIRYENEEAVDDSQLPKDRFSAERLKGVDSTLKIQPAELGDSAVYLCASSLGRNTEAFFGQGTRLTVV.

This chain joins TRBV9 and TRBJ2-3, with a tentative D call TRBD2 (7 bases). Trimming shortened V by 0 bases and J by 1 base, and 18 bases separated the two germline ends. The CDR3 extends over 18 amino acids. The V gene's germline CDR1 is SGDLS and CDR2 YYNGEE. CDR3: CASSVDPGGPGGTDTQYF. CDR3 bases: TGTGCCAGCAGCGTAGACCCCGGGGGGCCAGGGGGCACAGATACGCAGTATTTT.

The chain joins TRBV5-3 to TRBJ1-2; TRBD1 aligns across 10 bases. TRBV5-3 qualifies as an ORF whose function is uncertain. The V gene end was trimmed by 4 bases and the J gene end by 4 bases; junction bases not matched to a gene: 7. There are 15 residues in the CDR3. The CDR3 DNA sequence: TGTGCCAGAAGCAGTCGCGGGGACAGGGGCTATGGCTACACCTTC. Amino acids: CARSSRGDRGYGYTF.

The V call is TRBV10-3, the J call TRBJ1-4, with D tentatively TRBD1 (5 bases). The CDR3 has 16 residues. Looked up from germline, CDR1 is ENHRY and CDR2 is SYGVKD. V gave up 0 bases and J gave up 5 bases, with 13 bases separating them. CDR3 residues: CAISESLGQGNEKLFF. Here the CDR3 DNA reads TGTGCCATCAGTGAGTCGTTAGGGCAGGGAAATGAAAAACTGTTTTTT.

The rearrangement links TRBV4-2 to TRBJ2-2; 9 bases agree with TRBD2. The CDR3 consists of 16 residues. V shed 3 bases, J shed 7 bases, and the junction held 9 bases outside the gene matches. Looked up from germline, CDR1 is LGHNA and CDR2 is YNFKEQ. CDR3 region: CASSHQASGDSGELFF. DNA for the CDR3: TGTGCCAGCAGCCATCAGGCTAGCGGGGATAGCGGGGAGCTGTTTTTT.

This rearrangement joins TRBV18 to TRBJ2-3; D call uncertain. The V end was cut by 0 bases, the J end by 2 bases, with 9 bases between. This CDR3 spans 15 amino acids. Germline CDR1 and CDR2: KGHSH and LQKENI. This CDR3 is CASSPPGQDTDTQYF. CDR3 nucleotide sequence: TGTGCCAGCTCACCACCTGGGCAGGACACAGATACGCAGTATTTT.

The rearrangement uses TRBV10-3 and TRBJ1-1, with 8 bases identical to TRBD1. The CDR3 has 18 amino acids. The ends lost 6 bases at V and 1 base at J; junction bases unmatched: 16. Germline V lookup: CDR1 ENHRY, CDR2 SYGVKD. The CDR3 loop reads CAISPRQGTRTGNTEAFF. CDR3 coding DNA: TGTGCCATCAGCCCCAGACAGGGGACGCGCACTGGGAACACTGAAGCTTTCTTT.

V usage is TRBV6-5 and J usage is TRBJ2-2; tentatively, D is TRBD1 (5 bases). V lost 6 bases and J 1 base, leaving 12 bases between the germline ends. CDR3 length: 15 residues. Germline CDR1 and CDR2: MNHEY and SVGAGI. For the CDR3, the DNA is TGTGCCAGCAGACGACGCAGGGAGAACACCGGGGAGCTGTTTTTT. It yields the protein CASRRRRENTGELFF.

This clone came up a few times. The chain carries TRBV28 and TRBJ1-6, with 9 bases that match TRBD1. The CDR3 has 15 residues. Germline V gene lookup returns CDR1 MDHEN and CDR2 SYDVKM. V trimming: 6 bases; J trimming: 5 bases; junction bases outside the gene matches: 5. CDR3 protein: CASRDWTGDNSPLHF. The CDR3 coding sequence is TGTGCCAGCAGGGATTGGACAGGGGATAATTCACCCCTCCACTTT. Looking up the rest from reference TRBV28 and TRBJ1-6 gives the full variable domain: DVKVTQSSRYLVKRTGEKVFLECVQDMDHENMFWYRQDPGLGLRLIYFSYDVKMKEKGDIPEGYSVSREKKERFSLILESASTNQTSMYLCASRDWTGDNSPLHFGNGTRLTVT.

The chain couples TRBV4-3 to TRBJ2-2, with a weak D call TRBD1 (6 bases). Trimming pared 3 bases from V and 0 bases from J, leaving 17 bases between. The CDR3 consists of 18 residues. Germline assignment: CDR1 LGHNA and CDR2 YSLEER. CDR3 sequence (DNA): TGCGCCAGCAGCCACCCCTTGACAGGTTCCGCGAACACCGGGGAGCTGTTTTTT. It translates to CASSHPLTGSANTGELFF.

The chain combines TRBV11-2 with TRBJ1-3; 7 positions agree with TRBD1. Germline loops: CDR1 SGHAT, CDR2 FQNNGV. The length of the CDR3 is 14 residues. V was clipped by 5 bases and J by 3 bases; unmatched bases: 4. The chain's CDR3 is CASSTQGYGNTIYF. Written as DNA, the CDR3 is TGTGCCAGCAGCACACAGGGGTATGGAAACACCATATATTTT.

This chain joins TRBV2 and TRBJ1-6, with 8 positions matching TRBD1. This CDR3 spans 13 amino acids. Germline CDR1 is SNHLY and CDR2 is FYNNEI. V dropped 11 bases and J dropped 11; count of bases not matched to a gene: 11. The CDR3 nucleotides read TGTGCCGAAAATCAGGGGGCGCGAGCACCCCTCCACTTT. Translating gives CAENQGARAPLHF. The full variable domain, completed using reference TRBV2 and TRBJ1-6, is EPEVTQTPSHQVTQMGQEVILRCVPISNHLYFYWYRQILGQKVEFLVSFYNNEISEKSEIFDDQFSVERPDGSNFTLKIRSTKLEDSAMYFCAENQGARAPLHFGNGTRLTVT.

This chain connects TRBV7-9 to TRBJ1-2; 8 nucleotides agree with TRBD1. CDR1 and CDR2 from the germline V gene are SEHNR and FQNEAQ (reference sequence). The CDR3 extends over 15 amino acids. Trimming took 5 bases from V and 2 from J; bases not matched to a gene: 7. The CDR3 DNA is TGTGCCAGCAGCCCTACGACAGGGGAAAACTATGGCTACACCTTC. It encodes CASSPTTGENYGYTF.

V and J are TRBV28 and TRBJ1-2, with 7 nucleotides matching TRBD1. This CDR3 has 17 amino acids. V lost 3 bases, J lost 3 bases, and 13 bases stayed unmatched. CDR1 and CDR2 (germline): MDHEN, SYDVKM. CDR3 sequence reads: CASSFDQGGRRDYGYTF. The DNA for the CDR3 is TGTGCCAGCAGTTTCGACCAGGGGGGAAGGAGGGACTATGGCTACACCTTC.